These T cell receptor beta chains were read from a single sample in a study of PD-L1 blockade in urothelial cancer. Libraries were prepared by immunoSEQ multiplex PCR; TCRdb keeps only in-frame clonotypes and omits some of them. The sample lists tens of thousands of clones, approximately 80% occurring once. The sequencing here drew on PBMCs, taken around atezolizumab (anti-PD-L1) treatment. The receptors derive from an elderly man with urothelial cancer. The CDR3 runs from the conserved cysteine through the conserved F or W. D genes are given only for firm matches. A clone size is listed for some rows: how often the clone was seen (once, few, many), or a class if it is expanded.

size	length	V	J	D	CDR3	DNA
NA	11	TRBV29-1	TRBJ2-1	NA	CSVDRAGEQFF	TGCAGCGTTGATCGAGCAGGTGAGCAGTTCTTC
NA	13	TRBV10-1	TRBJ1-2	NA	CASSDYTNYGYTF	TGCGCCAGCAGTGATTACACTAACTATGGCTACACCTTC
NA	17	TRBV30	TRBJ2-7	NA	CAWSHGDGTRPFYEQYF	TGTGCCTGGAGCCACGGGGACGGGACTCGACCCTTCTACGAGCAGTACTTC
NA	17	TRBV19	TRBJ2-1	NA	CASIDSSGTARNREQFF	TGTGCCAGTATCGACTCATCCGGGACTGCCCGCAATAGGGAGCAGTTCTTC
NA	14	TRBV2	TRBJ2-7	TRBD2	CASSRLASSYEQYF	TGTGCCAGCAGCAGACTAGCGAGCTCCTACGAGCAGTACTTC
NA	13	TRBV6-1	TRBJ2-7	TRBD2	CASSERDRGLAGF	TGTGCCAGCAGTGAAAGGGATAGGGGACTAGCGGGTTTC
NA	16	TRBV5-4	TRBJ2-2	TRBD1	CASSTTGGADTGELFF	TGTGCCAGCAGCACAACAGGGGGCGCGGACACCGGGGAGCTGTTTTTT
NA	15	TRBV11-2	TRBJ2-3	NA	CASSSPGYSTDTQYF	TGTGCCAGCAGCTCTCCAGGGTATAGCACAGATACGCAGTATTTT
once	14	TRBV6-1	TRBJ2-5	TRBD2	CASSTSGKGETQYF	TGTGCCAGCTCGACTAGCGGGAAGGGGGAGACCCAGTACTTC
NA	19	TRBV5-1	TRBJ2-6	TRBD1	CASSLGPTQGAVGANVLTF	TGCGCCAGCAGCTTGGGGCCTACACAGGGGGCTGTTGGGGCCAACGTCCTGACTTTC
NA	17	TRBV11-2	TRBJ1-5	TRBD1	CASSLDGTATSNQPQHF	TGTGCCAGCAGCTTAGATGGGACAGCCACCAGCAATCAGCCCCAGCATTTT
NA	15	TRBV5-1	TRBJ1-2	NA	CASSIAAPPAGGYTF	TGCGCCAGCAGTATCGCCGCACCTCCCGCGGGAGGCTACACCTTC
NA	12	TRBV15	TRBJ2-5	NA	CATSPEEETQYF	TGTGCCACCAGCCCCGAGGAAGAGACCCAGTACTTC
NA	13	TRBV29-1	TRBJ1-2	TRBD1	CSVGTGGNYGYTF	TGCAGCGTTGGGACAGGGGGGAACTATGGCTACACCTTC
NA	13	TRBV2	TRBJ2-3	NA	CASSPPPADTQYF	TGTGCCAGCAGTCCGCCCCCGGCAGATACGCAGTATTTT
NA	15	TRBV5-6	TRBJ2-3	TRBD2	CASSGGLAVTDTQYF	TGTGCCAGCAGCGGCGGACTAGCGGTCACAGATACGCAGTATTTT
NA	16	TRBV7-2	TRBJ2-1	NA	CASSLSIATTGNEQFF	TGTGCCAGCAGCTTGTCTATAGCGACTACTGGGAATGAGCAGTTCTTC
NA	16	TRBV4-1	TRBJ2-2	TRBD1	CASSQVQGARTGELFF	TGCGCCAGCAGCCAAGTACAGGGGGCTAGGACCGGGGAGCTGTTTTTT
NA	15	TRBV5-1	TRBJ1-5	NA	CASSLEGDSNQPQHF	TGCGCCAGCAGCTTGGAAGGGGATAGCAATCAGCCCCAGCATTTT
NA	14	TRBV30	TRBJ2-7	TRBD1	CAWKGQGQTYEQYF	TGTGCCTGGAAAGGACAGGGACAAACCTACGAGCAGTACTTC
NA	14	TRBV7-9	TRBJ1-2	NA	CASSLAGRPYGYTF	TGTGCCAGCAGCTTAGCGGGGAGGCCCTATGGCTACACCTTC
once	15	TRBV18	TRBJ1-2	TRBD1	CASSPSGQAVYGYTF	TGTGCCAGCTCCCCTAGTGGACAGGCCGTCTATGGCTACACCTTC
NA	15	TRBV5-1	TRBJ1-1	NA	CASSLRAGSNTEAFF	TGCGCCAGCAGCTTGAGGGCGGGTTCGAACACTGAAGCTTTCTTT
NA	11	TRBV2	TRBJ2-3	TRBD2	CASRGEGTQYF	TGTGCCAGCAGGGGGGAGGGGACGCAGTATTTT
few	15	TRBV5-4	TRBJ2-6	NA	CASSSVGSGANVLTF	TGTGCCAGCAGCTCAGTTGGCTCTGGGGCCAACGTCCTGACTTTC
NA	16	TRBV6-5	TRBJ2-7	TRBD2	CASSSAPASGSYEQYF	TGTGCCAGCAGTTCCGCCCCGGCTAGCGGGAGTTACGAGCAGTACTTC
few	15	TRBV6-1	TRBJ1-2	TRBD1	CASSELDRLSYGYTF	TGTGCCAGCAGTGAATTGGACAGGCTGAGCTATGGCTACACCTTC
NA	11	TRBV20-1	TRBJ1-1	TRBD1	CSAREGTGGFF	TGCAGTGCTAGGGAAGGGACAGGGGGTTTCTTT
NA	15	TRBV5-5	TRBJ2-7	NA	CASSMGLSEYYEQYF	TGTGCCAGCAGCATGGGACTCAGTGAGTACTACGAGCAGTACTTC
NA	15	TRBV9	TRBJ2-1	TRBD1	CASSADRDFYNEQFF	TGTGCCAGCAGCGCAGACAGGGATTTCTACAATGAGCAGTTCTTC
NA	14	TRBV19	TRBJ2-7	NA	CASSPGGITYEQYF	TGTGCCAGTAGCCCAGGGGGGATCACCTACGAGCAGTACTTC
medium-sized	14	TRBV27	TRBJ1-5	TRBD1	CASRAGTGEQPQHF	TGTGCCAGCAGGGCCGGGACAGGGGAGCAGCCCCAGCATTTT
NA	15	TRBV19	TRBJ2-3	TRBD2	CASRGPSGNQDTQYF	TGTGCCAGTAGAGGGCCTAGCGGGAACCAAGATACGCAGTATTTT
medium-sized	14	TRBV6-5	TRBJ1-2	TRBD1	CASSSTGSNYGYTF	TGTGCCAGCAGTTCGACAGGGAGTAACTATGGCTACACCTTC
NA	15	TRBV11-2	TRBJ2-6	NA	CASSFEGLGANVLTF	TGTGCCAGCAGCTTTGAGGGCCTTGGGGCCAACGTCCTGACTTTC
few	14	TRBV18	TRBJ1-2	NA	CASSPTDRPYGYTF	TGTGCCAGCTCACCAACAGACAGACCGTATGGCTACACCTTC
NA	18	TRBV4-1	TRBJ2-2	TRBD2	CASSQDRAGAVNTGELFF	TGCGCCAGCAGCCAAGATCGGGCGGGAGCCGTGAACACCGGGGAGCTGTTTTTT
NA	16	TRBV4-3	TRBJ2-2	TRBD1	CASSQFGRGYTGELFF	TGCGCCAGCAGCCAGTTCGGCAGGGGGTACACCGGGGAGCTGTTTTTT
NA	15	TRBV18	TRBJ2-2	NA	CASSPPSVRKGELFF	TGTGCCAGCTCACCACCGTCCGTGAGAAAAGGGGAGCTGTTTTTT
NA	15	TRBV28	TRBJ2-5	NA	CASSSYRVGTETQYF	TGTGCCAGCAGTTCGTACAGGGTAGGGACGGAGACCCAGTACTTC
NA	13	TRBV19	TRBJ2-3	NA	CASADRGGDTQYF	TGTGCCAGTGCCGACAGGGGAGGGGATACGCAGTATTTT
NA	16	TRBV7-2	TRBJ2-7	TRBD2	CASSLRVAGLTYEQYF	TGTGCCAGCAGCTTAAGGGTAGCGGGGCTAACCTACGAGCAGTACTTC
NA	15	TRBV30	TRBJ1-1	TRBD1	CAWRGQGLTNTEAFF	TGTGCCTGGAGAGGACAGGGCCTCACTAACACTGAAGCTTTCTTT
NA	13	TRBV10-1	TRBJ2-5	NA	CASSLQGAETQYF	TGCGCCAGCTCATTACAGGGAGCGGAGACCCAGTACTTC
NA	16	TRBV19	TRBJ2-3	NA	CASKDSGRVEADTQYF	TGTGCCAGTAAAGACTCGGGCAGGGTGGAAGCAGATACGCAGTATTTT
NA	15	TRBV6-5	TRBJ2-7	TRBD1	CASSYSPGQGHEQYF	TGTGCCAGCAGTTACTCGCCGGGACAGGGCCACGAGCAGTACTTC
once	17	TRBV19	TRBJ2-1	TRBD2	CASSGRLAGYVSDEQFF	TGTGCCAGTAGTGGCAGACTAGCGGGATACGTATCGGATGAGCAGTTCTTC
NA	16	TRBV28	TRBJ2-7	TRBD2	CASSPRGLAPLYEQYF	TGTGCCAGCAGTCCCAGGGGACTAGCGCCCCTCTACGAGCAGTACTTC
few	14	TRBV7-7	TRBJ2-5	NA	CASSLVTPEETQYF	TGTGCCAGCAGCTTAGTTACCCCAGAAGAGACCCAGTACTTC
NA	13	TRBV30	TRBJ1-4	NA	CAWSDSKNEKLFF	TGTGCCTGGAGCGACAGCAAGAATGAAAAACTGTTTTTT
NA	14	TRBV28	TRBJ2-7	TRBD1	CASSSGTGSYEQYF	TGTGCCAGCAGTTCCGGGACAGGGTCCTACGAGCAGTACTTC
few	16	TRBV4-1	TRBJ1-1	NA	CASSQRGGRTNTEAFF	TGCGCCAGCAGCCAAAGGGGAGGCAGGACGAACACTGAAGCTTTCTTT
NA	18	TRBV11-2	TRBJ2-5	NA	CASRPSGTVLAARETQYF	TGTGCCAGCAGGCCCTCCGGGACAGTACTAGCGGCAAGGGAGACCCAGTACTTC
NA	16	TRBV29-1	TRBJ1-1	NA	CSVDNQGRGMNTEAFF	TGCAGCGTTGATAACCAGGGGCGGGGGATGAACACTGAAGCTTTCTTT